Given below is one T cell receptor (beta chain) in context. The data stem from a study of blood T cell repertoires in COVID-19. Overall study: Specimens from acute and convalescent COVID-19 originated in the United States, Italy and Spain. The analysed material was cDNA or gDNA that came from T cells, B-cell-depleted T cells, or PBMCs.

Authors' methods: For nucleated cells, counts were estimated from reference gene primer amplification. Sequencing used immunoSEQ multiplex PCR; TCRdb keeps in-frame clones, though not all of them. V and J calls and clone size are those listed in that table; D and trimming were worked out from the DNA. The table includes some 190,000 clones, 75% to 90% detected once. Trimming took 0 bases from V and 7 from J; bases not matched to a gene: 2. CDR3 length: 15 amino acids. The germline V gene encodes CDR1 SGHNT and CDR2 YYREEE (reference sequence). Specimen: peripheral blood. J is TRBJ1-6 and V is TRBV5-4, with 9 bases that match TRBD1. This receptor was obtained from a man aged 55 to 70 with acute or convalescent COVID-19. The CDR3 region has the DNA TGTGCCAGCAGCTTGGGTGGACAGGGGAATTCACCCCTCCACTTT. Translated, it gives CASSLGGQGNSPLHF.